Below, 30 T cell receptor beta chains from the same sample are listed, as sequenced in a study of regulatory T cells in long-lasting Graves disease. Described time point: newly diagnosed GD, antithyroid drugs for less than 3 months. PBMC-extracted RNA yielded the TCR library. Arm-PCR of CDR3 regions with iRepertoire HTBI primers generated TCR beta libraries. TCRdb called the multiplex PCR reads again in MiXCR, with one record for every CDR3 protein. The repertoire holds about 560,000 distinct CDR3 sequences, with about 15% as singletons. Another study also made use of these data, one on T cells in Graves' hyperthyroidism and ophthalmopathy.

The input for sequencing was peripheral blood mononuclear cells (PBMCs), taken at new diagnosis, from a patient treated with antithyroid drugs. These receptor sequences come from a man aged 18 to 29 with Graves disease.

In this sample, this clonotype turned up many times. The CDR3 sequence is CASSPRGTASGNEQFF. CDR3 nucleotide sequence: TGTGCCAGCAGCCCGAGGGGGACCGCGTCAGGCAATGAGCAGTTCTTC. The chain recombines TRBV3-1 with TRBJ2-1; perhaps TRBD1 as D (6 bases). CDR1 LGHDT and CDR2 YNNKEL come from the germline V gene (reference sequence). The CDR3 consists of 16 residues. V shed 4 bases and J shed 6 bases, with 19 bases lying between them.

This chain's CDR3 is CASSETLTGGAEEKLFF. CDR3 nucleotide sequence: TGCGCCAGCAGTGAGACTCTCACAGGGGGAGCAGAGGAAAAACTGTTTTTT. This chain links TRBV10-1 with TRBJ1-4; 8 bases map to TRBD1. The V segment lost 2 bases and the J segment 8 bases; nucleotides outside the gene matches: 13. Germline V gives CDR1 WNHNN, CDR2 SYGVQD (reference sequence). This CDR3 comprises 17 residues.

This clonotype was seen more than once but under ten times. V gene TRBV12-3 or TRBV12-4 combines with J gene TRBJ1-5, with a tentative D call TRBD1 (5 bases). The germline V and J ends were trimmed by 7 bases and 0 bases, with 10 bases remaining between them. This CDR3 comprises 14 residues. The CDR3 nucleotides are TGTGCCAGCAATTCAGGGACTAGCAATCAGCCCCAGCATTTT. Translation: CASNSGTSNQPQHF.

This clonotype was found many times. The chain combines TRBV7-6 with TRBJ2-1, with D perhaps being TRBD1 or TRBD2 (5 bases each). This CDR3 region has 13 residues. Per the germline V gene, CDR1 is SGHVS and CDR2 is FNYEAQ. Trimming took off 6 bases at V and 5 bases at J, with 11 bases between the two ends. The chain's CDR3 is CASSFGTHNEQFF. The CDR3 DNA is TGTGCCAGCAGTTTCGGGACCCACAATGAGCAGTTCTTC.

CDR3 sequence reads: CASSSPGQGTGELFF. The CDR3 DNA follows: TGTGCCAGCAGCTCTCCGGGACAGGGCACCGGGGAGCTGTTTTTT. The chain combines TRBV28 with TRBJ2-2, with 9 nucleotides matching TRBD1. CDR1 and CDR2 from the germline V gene are MDHEN and SYDVKM. J gave up 4 bases and V 6 bases, and 6 bases lay outside the gene matches. The CDR3 is made up of 15 amino acids. Variable domain in full (rest from reference TRBV28 and TRBJ2-2): DVKVTQSSRYLVKRTGEKVFLECVQDMDHENMFWYRQDPGLGLRLIYFSYDVKMKEKGDIPEGYSVSREKKERFSLILESASTNQTSMYLCASSSPGQGTGELFFGEGSRLTVL.

The chain employs TRBV18 and TRBJ2-7; TRBD2 matches 12 bases. CDR1 is KGHSH and CDR2 is LQKENI in the germline V gene. V lost 3 bases, J lost 5 bases, and 8 bases stayed unmatched. The CDR3 runs 16 residues. CDR3 protein: CASSPPSGRAFDEQYF. DNA of the CDR3: TGTGCCAGCTCACCCCCTAGCGGGAGGGCCTTCGACGAGCAGTACTTC. The whole variable domain, filled in from reference TRBV18 and TRBJ2-7, reads NAGVMQNPRHLVRRRGQEARLRCSPMKGHSHVYWYRQLPEEGLKFMVYLQKENIIDESGMPKERFSAEFPKEGPSILRIQQVVRGDSAAYFCASSPPSGRAFDEQYFGPGTRLTVT.

This rearrangement joins TRBV6-1 to TRBJ1-2; D remains ambiguous. The germline V gene encodes CDR1 MNHNS and CDR2 SASEGT. The length of the CDR3 is 13 residues. Trimming shortened V by 5 bases and J by 8 bases, and 15 bases separated the two germline ends. CDR3 DNA sequence: TGTGCCAGCAGTATCGGACCTGTAAAGGGCTACACCTTC. Translated: CASSIGPVKGYTF.

The V gene is TRBV5-1, the J gene TRBJ1-1; tentatively, D is TRBD1 (6 bases). This CDR3 spans 14 amino acids. Trimming left V 5 bases short and J 3 bases short, with 14 bases between. Germline loops: CDR1 SGHRS, CDR2 YFSETQ. This CDR3 reads CASREGGRDTEAFF. CDR3 nucleotides: TGCGCCAGCAGGGAGGGGGGTCGAGACACTGAAGCTTTCTTT.

This clonotype was observed many times. V and J are TRBV2 and TRBJ2-3; TRBD1 agrees at 8 bases. Germline V gene data show CDR1 as SNHLY and CDR2 as FYNNEI. This CDR3 region has 14 residues. Trimming cost V 6 bases and J 4 bases; bases outside gene matches: 6. The CDR3, as DNA: TGTGCCAGCAGGGCGACGGGACAGGCAGATACGCAGTATTTT. Its translation is CASRATGQADTQYF.

This clonotype was detected ten times or more. This chain joins TRBV7-9 and TRBJ1-1; a possible D gene is TRBD1 (6 bases). The CDR3 is 16 residues long. V gave up 3 bases and J gave up 0 bases, with 14 bases separating them. Germline loops: CDR1 SEHNR, CDR2 FQNEAQ (reference sequence). CDR3 coding DNA: TGTGCCAGCAGCTTCCGGGACATCCGTATGAACACTGAAGCTTTCTTT. Translated, it gives CASSFRDIRMNTEAFF.

The rearrangement joins TRBV24-1 to TRBJ1-5; 7 bases are a match to TRBD1. Germline values: CDR1 KGHDR, CDR2 SFDVKD. The CDR3 extends over 24 amino acids. V gave up 0 bases and J gave up 1 base; unmatched junction bases: 26. CDR3 sequence reads: CATSDLRGLQGVLLVGWSNQPQHF. The CDR3 DNA reads as TGTGCCACCAGTGATTTGAGAGGGCTGCAGGGGGTTCTTTTGGTTGGTTGGAGCAATCAGCCCCAGCATTTT.

This clonotype has ten or more counts. The V call is TRBV12-3 or TRBV12-4, the J call TRBJ2-7, with 11 bases aligning to TRBD1. The CDR3 is made up of 14 amino acids. Germline trimming cut 7 bases from V and 6 bases from J; bases unmatched to any gene: 8. The CDR3 nucleotides are TGTGCCAGCAAAACCGGACAGGGGGCATCCGAGCAGTACTTC. It is translated as CASKTGQGASEQYF.

CDR3 amino acids: CASNRDRGVAEQYF. CDR3 nucleotides: TGCGCCAGCAACCGGGACAGGGGGGTGGCCGAGCAGTACTTC. The chain combines TRBV5-1 with TRBJ2-7; TRBD1 matches 11 bases. The germline CDR1 and CDR2 sequences are SGHRS and YFSETQ. This CDR3 contains 14 residues. V shed 6 bases and J 6 bases; nucleotides not matched to a gene: 8.

This clonotype was recorded many times. The gene calls are TRBV28 and TRBJ1-1; 9 nucleotides line up with TRBD1. The V gene end was trimmed by 7 bases and the J gene end by 4 bases; junction bases not matched to a gene: 13. Per the germline V gene, CDR1 is MDHEN and CDR2 is SYDVKM. This CDR3 has 16 residues. The CDR3 sequence is CASTRRTGVPRTEAFF. The CDR3 DNA follows: TGTGCCAGCACCAGAAGGACAGGGGTTCCTCGCACTGAAGCTTTCTTT.

About this clonotype itself: Being one base from a much bigger clone, this may be a read error. The final CDR3 position lacks the conserved phenylalanine or tryptophan, pointing to a likely read error. V is TRBV7-9 and J is TRBJ1-1; maybe TRBD1 (6 bases). Between the trimmed V and J ends, which lost 3 bases and 8 bases, there was a span of 13 bases. CDR1 and CDR2 (germline): SEHNR, FQNEAQ (reference sequence). The CDR3 consists of 13 residues. CDR3 sequence reads: CASSFGTTLEAFS. For the CDR3, the DNA is TGTGCCAGCAGCTTTGGGACAACCCTCGAAGCTTTCTCT.

This clonotype was found many times. V is TRBV5-1 and J is TRBJ2-1, with D tentatively TRBD2 (6 bases). The CDR3 is 14 amino acids. CDR1 SGHRS and CDR2 YFSETQ come from the germline V gene. Trimming pared 8 bases from V and 4 bases from J, leaving 16 bases between. The CDR3 here is CASTGTPEYNEQFF. CDR3 bases: TGCGCCAGTACCGGGACTCCCGAATACAATGAGCAGTTCTTC.

The chain links TRBV6-1 to TRBJ1-5; 9 nucleotides align to TRBD1. This CDR3 has 13 residues. Looked up from germline, CDR1 is MNHNS and CDR2 is SASEGT. Trimming cost V 6 bases and J 6 bases; bases outside gene matches: 3. The CDR3 spells CASRDRGAQPQHF. For the CDR3, the DNA is TGTGCCAGCAGGGACAGGGGTGCTCAGCCCCAGCATTTT.

This clonotype has more than one count but fewer than ten. At one end, the junction sequence differs from germline, possibly due to a read error. V usage is TRBV20-1 and J usage is TRBJ1-5; 7 bases align to TRBD1. The CDR3 runs to 15 residues. Germline V lookup: CDR1 DFQATT, CDR2 SNEGSKA (reference sequence). The CDR3 loop is CGARQGTTSNQPQHF. The DNA for the CDR3 is TGCGGTGCTAGACAGGGAACGACGAGCAATCAGCCCCAGCATTTT.

This clonotype was found many times. The V gene is TRBV6-1, the J gene TRBJ2-1, with 10 bases aligning to TRBD2. CDR3 length equals 20 residues. CDR1 and CDR2 (germline): MNHNS, SASEGT. V gave up 8 bases and J gave up 0 bases; unmatched junction bases: 19. The CDR3 loop reads CASWFPSSGSLKISYNEQFF. The CDR3 DNA follows: TGTGCCAGCTGGTTCCCTTCTAGCGGGAGCCTTAAAATCTCCTACAATGAGCAGTTCTTC.

V usage is TRBV12-3 or TRBV12-4 and J usage is TRBJ2-1; D possibly uses TRBD1 or TRBD2 (7 bases each). The V end was cut by 6 bases, the J end by 9 bases, with 18 bases between. The CDR3 consists of 14 residues. The DNA of the CDR3 is TGTGCCAGCAGCCAACCAGGGGGGGGGGGTGAGCAGTTCTTC. As protein: CASSQPGGGGEQFF.

This clonotype was found a few times. The gene calls are TRBV12-3 or TRBV12-4 and TRBJ2-3; D may match TRBD1 or TRBD2 (6 bases each). The CDR3 runs 16 residues. V dropped 5 bases and J dropped 1 base, with 16 bases sitting between them. The CDR3: CASSLFGGTRTDTQYF. The CDR3 nucleotides read TGTGCCAGCAGTCTTTTTGGGGGGACACGCACAGATACGCAGTATTTT.

The sample holds a few counts of this clonotype. The gene calls are TRBV5-6 and TRBJ1-2, with D perhaps matching TRBD1 (6 bases). The ends were cut back, 2 bases at V and 10 bases at J, with 9 bases in the middle. Germline CDR1 reads SGHDT; CDR2 reads YYEEEE. This CDR3 region has 11 residues. This chain's CDR3 is CASSFGGAYTF. In DNA form, the CDR3 reads TGTGCCAGCAGCTTTGGGGGGGCCTACACCTTC.

A remark on this clonotype: A much larger clone sits a single nucleotide away, making a read error possible. CDR3 coding DNA: TGTGCCATCAGCTTGAAAGGGGTGAACACTGAAGCTTTCTTT. Its protein is CAISLKGVNTEAFF. The V and J genes are TRBV5-4 and TRBJ1-1; the D gene is possibly TRBD1 (5 bases). Germline loops: CDR1 SGHNT, CDR2 YYREEE (reference sequence). The CDR3 is 14 residues long.

The V call is TRBV30, the J call TRBJ1-2; D may be TRBD1 (5 bases). Germline V gene data show CDR1 as GTSNPN and CDR2 as SVGIG (reference sequence). V was pared by 4 bases and J by 4 bases, with 19 bases between. This CDR3 contains 15 residues. The DNA of the CDR3 is TGTGCCTGGAAACCGACAGACGCGGGGGGCTATGGCTACACCTTC. Its translation is CAWKPTDAGGYGYTF.

This clonotype was found a few times. The chain carries TRBV5-1 and TRBJ2-3; possible D gene TRBD1, 6 bases. Germline CDR1 SGHRS, CDR2 YFSETQ. Trimming left V 0 bases short and J 4 bases short, with 12 bases between. This CDR3 comprises 15 residues. The CDR3 sequence is CASSLEGQPADTQYF. The CDR3 nucleotides are TGCGCCAGCAGCTTGGAAGGACAGCCCGCAGATACGCAGTATTTT. The full variable domain, in which reference TRBV5-1 and TRBJ2-3 provide the parts outside the CDR3, is KAGVTQTPRYLIKTRGQQVTLSCSPISGHRSVSWYQQTPGQGLQFLFEYFSETQRNKGNFPGRFSGRQFSNSRSEMNVSTLELGDSALYLCASSLEGQPADTQYFGPGTRLTVL.

The chain carries TRBV5-1 and TRBJ2-1, with TRBD2 identical over 7 bases. Looked up from germline, CDR1 is SGHRS and CDR2 is YFSETQ. J gave up 0 bases and V 3 bases, and 3 bases lay outside the gene matches. There are 15 residues in the CDR3. The CDR3 protein is CASSWLAGSYNEQFF. The CDR3, as DNA: TGCGCCAGCAGCTGGTTAGCGGGCTCCTACAATGAGCAGTTCTTC.

This clonotype has only a few counts. The rearrangement uses TRBV7-2 and TRBJ2-2; no definite D call. The V gene lost 4 bases and the J gene lost 3 bases, with 15 bases spanning the gap. CDR3 size: 16 residues. Germline CDR1 is SGHTA and CDR2 is FQGNSA. The CDR3 is CASSSPPGRDTGELFF. CDR3 nucleotides: TGTGCCAGCAGCTCACCCCCGGGCCGGGACACCGGGGAGCTGTTTTTT.

This clonotype was seen ten or more times. The rearrangement links TRBV28 to TRBJ2-6; possibly TRBD1 or TRBD2 for D (5 bases each). This CDR3 spans 18 amino acids. V gave up 6 bases and J gave up 0 bases, with 18 bases separating them. Germline CDR1 and CDR2: MDHEN and SYDVKM. The CDR3 DNA follows: TGTGCCAGCAGGGGTCAAAGGGACCTCCCCTCTGGGGCCAACGTCCTGACTTTC. It is translated as CASRGQRDLPSGANVLTF. The full variable domain, completed using reference TRBV28 and TRBJ2-6, is DVKVTQSSRYLVKRTGEKVFLECVQDMDHENMFWYRQDPGLGLRLIYFSYDVKMKEKGDIPEGYSVSREKKERFSLILESASTNQTSMYLCASRGQRDLPSGANVLTFGAGSRLTVL.

This clonotype showed up just a few times. The chain links TRBV6-1 to TRBJ2-3, with D uncertain. The CDR3 loop spans 13 amino acids. V gave up 6 bases and J gave up 8 bases, with 15 bases separating them. CDR1 and CDR2 from the germline V gene are MNHNS and SASEGT. CDR3 loop: CASSHPDRITQYF. The CDR3 region has the DNA TGTGCCAGCAGCCATCCGGACCGTATTACGCAGTATTTT.

The chain employs TRBV5-1 and TRBJ2-3, with TRBD2 identical over 7 bases. Germline V gene data show CDR1 as SGHRS and CDR2 as YFSETQ. J gave up 8 bases and V 0 bases, and 9 bases lay outside the gene matches. The CDR3 loop spans 15 amino acids. Here the CDR3 reads CASSLEAGEGGTQYF. The CDR3 DNA sequence: TGCGCCAGCAGCTTGGAGGCGGGAGAGGGAGGTACGCAGTATTTT.